The clone carrying this T cell receptor (beta chain) showed up just a few times. The CDR3 covers 16 residues. The germline gives CDR1 ENHRY, CDR2 SYGVKD. These data belong to a study of blood T cells in healthy people across ages. For the second PCR, which ran for roughly 6 to 11 cycles, a sample-barcoded 5' primer and a J-beta primer mix were used. Tags on each cDNA molecule came from a template-switch adaptor with 12 random nucleotides. TCRdb re-called the 5' RACE reads through MiXCR, storing one row per CDR3 protein. The sample yields roughly 550,000 distinct CDR3 sequences, around 24% seen once. This sample was shared with a second study, whose subject was T cells of mothers and their children. From that second work: Reverse transcription into cDNA received all extracted RNA, at approximately 1.5 ug per 15 ul. Related mother and child pairs showed slightly greater overlap (not significant) than unrelated pairs did.

Sequencing was performed on blood. The chain carries TRBV10-3 and TRBJ2-1; no clear D. The J call may be wrong; the DNA end is better matched by TRBJ2-7. The TCR sequence derives from a boy aged 5-17 years in good health. The CDR3 nucleotides read TGTGCCATCAGCAAGGACCGCTCAAGGAGCGCCTACGAGCAGTACTTC. This sequence encodes CAISKDRSRSAYEQYF.